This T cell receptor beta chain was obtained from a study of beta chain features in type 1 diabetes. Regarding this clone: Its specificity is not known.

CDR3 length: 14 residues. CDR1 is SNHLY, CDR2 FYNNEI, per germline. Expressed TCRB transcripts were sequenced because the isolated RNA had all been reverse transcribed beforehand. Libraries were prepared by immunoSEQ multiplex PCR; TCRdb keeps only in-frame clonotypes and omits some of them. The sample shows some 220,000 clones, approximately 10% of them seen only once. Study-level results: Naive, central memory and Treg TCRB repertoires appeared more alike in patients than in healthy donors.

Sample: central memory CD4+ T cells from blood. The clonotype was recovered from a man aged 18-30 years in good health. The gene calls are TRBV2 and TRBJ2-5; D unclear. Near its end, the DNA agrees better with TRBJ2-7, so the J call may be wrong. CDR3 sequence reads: CASSEWAGPYEQYF. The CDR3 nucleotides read TGTGCCAGCAGTGAATGGGCAGGCCCCTACGAGCAGTACTTC.